The 15 T cell receptor beta chains below were found in one sample sequenced in a study of control samples from healthy donors and cancer patients. Clones were sequenced by immunoSEQ multiplex PCR, and TCRdb holds only the in-frame ones, with some missing. In the table there are under 450,000 clones, 80% to 95% of which are singletons. Sequencing was carried out using PBMCs. Receptors originate from a man aged 35 to 55 with head and neck cancer.

The genes are TRBV7-3 and TRBJ2-1; 11 positions match TRBD2. The V and J ends lost 5 bases and 7 bases, in that order; junction bases with no gene match: 16. Germline V gene data show CDR1 as SGHTA and CDR2 as FQGTGA. The CDR3 contains 18 residues. CDR3 protein: CASSPYSPKTSGSNEQFF. CDR3 DNA sequence: TGTGCCAGCAGCCCATATTCCCCTAAAACTAGCGGGAGTAATGAGCAGTTCTTC.

The rearrangement joins TRBV28 to TRBJ1-5; D not resolved. This CDR3 comprises 14 residues. CDR1 is MDHEN and CDR2 is SYDVKM in the germline V gene. V was cut by 7 bases and J by 5 bases, with 15 bases left in between. The CDR3 DNA is TGTGCCAGCACCCTCGACAAGGGCTATCAGCCCCAGCATTTT. Protein sequence: CASTLDKGYQPQHF.

The V and J genes are TRBV12-3 or TRBV12-4 and TRBJ1-1; D remains unclear. The CDR3 extends over 11 amino acids. Trimming took off 1 base at V and 10 bases at J, with 7 bases between the two ends. The CDR3 region is CASSLGRGAFF. CDR3 sequence (DNA): TGTGCCAGCAGTTTAGGGCGGGGAGCTTTCTTT.

The chain carries TRBV6-2 or TRBV6-3 and TRBJ2-1; no clear D. Germline V gene lookup returns CDR1 MNHEY and CDR2 SVGEGT. The V end lost 5 bases, the J end lost 4 bases, and 6 bases lay between the germline ends. This CDR3 is built from 12 residues. Here the CDR3 DNA reads TGTGCCAGCAGTCCCCTTTACAATGAGCAGTTCTTC. It is translated as CASSPLYNEQFF.

The V and J genes are TRBV11-2 and TRBJ1-2, with a possible D match to TRBD1 (6 bases). Trimming pared 0 bases from V and 2 bases from J, leaving 10 bases between. This CDR3 has 15 residues. Germline assignment: CDR1 SGHAT and CDR2 FQNNGV. The DNA for the CDR3 is TGTGCCAGCAGCTTAGAAACAGGGCCAAACTATGGCTACACCTTC. Amino acid sequence: CASSLETGPNYGYTF.

Concerning this clone itself: Other DNA sequences in the sample encode the same CDR3. In nucleotides, the CDR3 is TGTGCCAGCAGTTACCGGGGATCCTACGAGCAGTACTTC. Protein product: CASSYRGSYEQYF. The chain combines TRBV27 with TRBJ2-7; perhaps TRBD2 as D (5 bases). The CDR3 length is 13 residues. Trimming stripped 4 bases from V and 1 base from J, with 8 bases between. Germline loops: CDR1 MNHEY, CDR2 SMNVEV (reference sequence).

The rearrangement links TRBV6-2 or TRBV6-3 to TRBJ1-2; 10 bases are a match to TRBD1. The trim removed 4 bases at V and 7 bases at J, leaving 9 bases unmatched. This CDR3 region has 15 residues. Germline values: CDR1 MNHEY, CDR2 SVGEGT. DNA of the CDR3: TGTGCCAGCAGTTCGGCCAGGACAGGGGGTTTTGGCTACACCTTC. Translating it yields CASSSARTGGFGYTF.

The V call is TRBV12-3 or TRBV12-4, the J call TRBJ2-1; the D gene is possibly TRBD2 (6 bases). Trimming removed 10 bases at V and 7 bases at J, with 11 bases between. This CDR3 has 11 amino acids. The CDR3: CATQGLNEQFF. CDR3 coding DNA: TGTGCCACCCAGGGACTGAATGAGCAGTTCTTC.

The chain couples TRBV9 to TRBJ1-6; no clear D. The CDR3 length is 17 residues. Germline CDR1 SGDLS, CDR2 YYNGEE. V lost 3 bases to trimming and J lost 7 bases, with 20 bases between them. This CDR3 is CASSAQPRADLNSPLHF. In nucleotides, the CDR3 is TGTGCCAGCAGCGCTCAGCCTAGGGCAGACCTAAATTCACCCCTCCACTTT.

This chain joins TRBV28 and TRBJ1-1; D gene ambiguous. Looked up from germline, CDR1 is MDHEN and CDR2 is SYDVKM. Trimming took off 2 bases at V and 5 bases at J, with 15 bases between the two ends. The CDR3 loop spans 15 amino acids. CDR3 sequence: CASSLRAEAGTEAFF. The CDR3 DNA sequence: TGTGCCAGCAGTTTACGTGCGGAGGCGGGGACTGAAGCTTTCTTT.

The rearrangement links TRBV6-5 to TRBJ2-1, with 8 bases fitting TRBD2. This CDR3 is built from 15 residues. V lost 4 bases, J lost 5 bases, and 7 bases stayed unmatched. Germline lookup yields CDR1 MNHEY and CDR2 SVGAGI. The CDR3 DNA sequence: TGTGCCAGCAGTTTTCCCGGGGGGGACAACAATGAGCAGTTCTTC. Encoded protein: CASSFPGGDNNEQFF.

The chain joins TRBV10-1 to TRBJ2-1; the match to TRBD2 covers 9 bases. The V segment lost 4 bases and the J segment 10 bases; nucleotides outside the gene matches: 5. Looked up from germline, CDR1 is WNHNN and CDR2 is SYGVQD (reference sequence). This CDR3 has 13 amino acids. The CDR3 nucleotides are TGCGCCAGCAGTGCGACTAGCGGATTCGAGCAGTTCTTC. Amino acid sequence: CASSATSGFEQFF.

The chain uses TRBV27 and TRBJ2-5, with a tentative D call TRBD1 (8 bases). The J call is doubtful: the DNA matches TRBJ2-7 better. The CDR3 totals 14 residues. Germline CDR1 MNHEY, CDR2 SMNVEV (reference sequence). CDR3 residues: CASSRGGTGYEQYF. The CDR3 bases are TGTGCCAGCAGTCGGGGAGGGACAGGCTACGAGCAGTACTTC.

This chain joins TRBV7-9 and TRBJ1-4; 9 bases match TRBD1. V was clipped by 2 bases and J by 8 bases; unmatched bases: 6. This CDR3 spans 15 amino acids. Germline CDR1 reads SEHNR; CDR2 reads FQNEAQ (reference sequence). The CDR3 DNA is TGTGCCAGCAGCTTAAAGACGGGGACAGGGGAAAAACTGTTTTTT. Protein product: CASSLKTGTGEKLFF. Combining the CDR3 with reference TRBV7-9 and TRBJ1-4 gives the whole variable domain DTGVSQNPRHKITKRGQNVTFRCDPISEHNRLYWYRQTLGQGPEFLTYFQNEAQLEKSRLLSDRFSAERPKGSFSTLEIQRTEQGDSAMYLCASSLKTGTGEKLFFGSGTQLSVL.

The chain carries TRBV9 and TRBJ2-3; D might be TRBD1 (5 bases). V lost 4 bases and J lost 3, with 12 bases in between. The CDR3 contains 14 residues. Germline-derived CDR1 and CDR2 are SGDLS and YYNGEE. CDR3 protein: CASSPRQRTDTQYF. The CDR3 nucleotides are TGTGCCAGCAGCCCGCGACAGCGAACAGATACGCAGTATTTT. The full variable domain, with the rest looked up from reference TRBV9 and TRBJ2-3, is DSGVTQTPKHLITATGQRVTLRCSPRSGDLSVYWYQQSLDQGLQFLIQYYNGEERAKGNILERFSAQQFPDLHSELNLSSLELGDSALYFCASSPRQRTDTQYFGPGTRLTVL.